These 20 T cell receptor beta chains came from one sample sequenced in a study of long-term antiretroviral therapy in people with HIV. Sequencing relied on immunoSEQ assay v3.0, run at survey level. Method: immunoSEQ multiplex PCR; TCRdb's copy keeps in-frame clones and lacks some. Of roughly 11,000 clones in the sample, about 80% were seen once. The input for sequencing was unsorted PBMCs, taken 3 to 3.2 years before starting antiretroviral therapy. The origin of the receptors is a man aged 35 to 55 with HIV.

The rearrangement links TRBV7-2 to TRBJ1-1, with D unresolved. The CDR3 covers 13 residues. Per germline, CDR1 SGHTA and CDR2 FQGNSA. V shed 6 bases and J shed 4 bases, with 12 bases lying between them. DNA for the CDR3: TGTGCCAGCAGTCTTACCTTATCCACTGAAGCTTTCTTT. Its translation is CASSLTLSTEAFF.

The genes are TRBV13 and TRBJ2-3, with D perhaps matching TRBD1 or TRBD2 (6 bases each). CDR3 size: 14 residues. Germline V CDR1 and CDR2: PRHDT, FYEKMQ (reference sequence). Trimming removed 4 bases at V and 1 base at J, with 9 bases between. CDR3 region: CASSYRGGTDTQYF. Written as DNA, the CDR3 is TGTGCCAGCAGCTATAGGGGGGGCACAGATACGCAGTATTTT.

This clone was seen a few times. This chain connects TRBV14 to TRBJ2-7; a weak D match, TRBD1 (6 bases). Per germline, CDR1 SGHDN and CDR2 FVKESK. V lost 4 bases, J lost 2 bases, and 18 bases lay in between. The CDR3 is 16 residues long. Here the CDR3 reads CASSPGGLLSTYEQYF. CDR3 DNA: TGTGCCAGCAGCCCTGGGGGCCTGCTTTCGACCTACGAGCAGTACTTC.

The chain recombines TRBV29-1 with TRBJ1-2, with D unclear. The germline V and J ends were trimmed by 3 bases and 6 bases, with 8 bases remaining between them. There are 11 residues in the CDR3. Germline V lookup: CDR1 SQVTM, CDR2 ANQGSEA. The CDR3 DNA follows: TGCAGCGTTGATCTAGGGAATGGCTACACCTTC. Encoded protein: CSVDLGNGYTF.

This chain joins TRBV27 and TRBJ2-1; 7 nucleotides align to TRBD2. Trimming at V came to 9 bases and at J to 5 bases, leaving 13 bases not matched to a gene. The length of the CDR3 is 15 residues. Germline V lookup: CDR1 MNHEY, CDR2 SMNVEV (reference sequence). CDR3 sequence (DNA): TGTGCCAGTAGACCACAGACTAGCCCAAACAATGAGCAGTTCTTC. Its translation: CASRPQTSPNNEQFF.

This sequence joins TRBV7-8 and TRBJ2-1, with unresolved D. The germline gives CDR1 SGHVS, CDR2 FQNEAQ. V was shortened by 1 base and J by 9 bases, with 4 bases between the two germline ends. The CDR3 runs 11 residues. The CDR3 nucleotides read TGTGCCAGCAGCTTAGGGGGTGAGCAGTTCTTC. The encoded protein is CASSLGGEQFF.

J is TRBJ2-7 and V is TRBV30, with 9 bases matching TRBD1. After removal of 5 bases from V and 1 base from J, the junction contained 3 bases not matched to a gene. This CDR3 has 13 residues. Germline V gives CDR1 GTSNPN, CDR2 SVGIG (reference sequence). DNA of the CDR3: TGTGCCTGGCGGACAGGGGTATCCTACGAGCAGTACTTC. It translates to CAWRTGVSYEQYF.

CDR3 coding DNA: TGTGCCAGCTCACCTGGGCAGGGCGCTGAAAAACTGTTTTTT. Translated, it gives CASSPGQGAEKLFF. The genes are TRBV18 and TRBJ1-4; a weak D match, TRBD1 (5 bases). CDR3 length equals 14 residues. The ends were cut back, 3 bases at V and 7 bases at J, with 12 bases in the middle. The germline CDR1 and CDR2 sequences are KGHSH and LQKENI.

This chain joins TRBV28 and TRBJ2-7, with unresolved D. CDR3 size: 16 residues. Per germline, CDR1 MDHEN and CDR2 SYDVKM. V gave up 2 bases and J gave up 5 bases, with 19 bases separating them. CDR3 in DNA: TGTGCCAGCAGTTTAAATGAAAGCCCGGCCATCGACGAGCAGTACTTC. Its protein product is CASSLNESPAIDEQYF.

The V and J genes are TRBV6-1 and TRBJ2-7; perhaps TRBD2 as D (6 bases). The CDR3 has 15 amino acids. CDR1 is MNHNS and CDR2 is SASEGT in the germline V gene. V was trimmed by 3 bases and J by 6 bases, leaving 18 bases between them. This CDR3 reads CASSDLAREVGEQYF. The CDR3 bases are TGTGCCAGCAGTGATCTAGCGAGGGAAGTAGGCGAGCAGTACTTC.

V gene TRBV27 combines with J gene TRBJ2-5; TRBD1 aligns across 8 bases. After removal of 2 bases from V and 2 bases from J, the junction contained 1 base not matched to a gene. Per the germline V gene, CDR1 is MNHEY and CDR2 is SMNVEV (reference sequence). The CDR3 length is 14 residues. Here the CDR3 DNA reads TGTGCCAGCAGTTTACAGGGGGCTCAAGAGACCCAGTACTTC. Residues: CASSLQGAQETQYF.

The chain combines TRBV30 with TRBJ1-1; TRBD1 is a possible D gene (5 bases). The V end was cut by 0 bases, the J end by 1 base, with 9 bases between. The CDR3 length is 14 residues. Looked up from germline, CDR1 is GTSNPN and CDR2 is SVGIG (reference sequence). CDR3 sequence reads: CAWSVPGRNTEAFF. The CDR3 coding sequence is TGTGCCTGGAGTGTCCCAGGGAGGAACACTGAAGCTTTCTTT.

Here the CDR3 reads CASSLYVSKPQHF. CDR3 coding DNA: TGTGCCAGCAGTTTATATGTCTCCAAGCCCCAGCATTTT. The chain is built from TRBV27 and TRBJ1-5, with D unresolved. Germline CDR1 is MNHEY and CDR2 is SMNVEV (reference sequence). The CDR3 spans 13 residues. The germline V and J ends were trimmed by 1 base and 8 bases, with 9 bases remaining between them.

The V gene is TRBV29-1, the J gene TRBJ2-6; possibly TRBD2 for D (7 bases). V shed 2 bases and J shed 2 bases, with 10 bases lying between them. Germline CDR1 reads SQVTM; CDR2 reads ANQGSEA. The CDR3 runs 15 residues. CDR3: CSVERGGPGANVLTF. CDR3 sequence (DNA): TGCAGCGTTGAAAGGGGGGGGCCTGGGGCCAACGTCCTGACTTTC.

The chain has TRBV5-8 and TRBJ2-7; 10 nucleotides match TRBD2. There are 15 residues in the CDR3. The V gene's germline CDR1 is SGHTS and CDR2 YDEGEE. V lost 5 bases, J lost 6 bases, and 11 bases stayed unmatched. This CDR3 reads CASRTGLADISEQYF. The CDR3 DNA follows: TGTGCCAGCAGGACTGGACTAGCGGACATTAGCGAGCAGTACTTC.

J is TRBJ1-2 and V is TRBV29-1; D is unclear. Germline V gene data show CDR1 as SQVTM and CDR2 as ANQGSEA. The CDR3 covers 12 residues. V lost 3 bases and J 2 bases, leaving 7 bases between the germline ends. CDR3 bases: TGCAGCGTTGAGGTTTCCAACTATGGCTACACCTTC. It is translated as CSVEVSNYGYTF.

This clone was observed a handful of times. J is TRBJ1-2 and V is TRBV4-3; the match to TRBD1 covers 10 bases. V shed 4 bases and J 4 bases; nucleotides not matched to a gene: 6. Germline CDR1 reads LGHNA; CDR2 reads YSLEER. The CDR3 has 15 residues. CDR3: CASSRGTGVGYGYTF. CDR3 in DNA: TGCGCCAGCAGCCGCGGGACAGGGGTGGGCTATGGCTACACCTTC.

CDR3 sequence reads: CASSSPGPSGNTIYF. In nucleotides, the CDR3 is TGTGCCAGCAGCTCTCCAGGGCCTTCGGGAAACACCATATATTTT. The rearrangement uses TRBV7-2 and TRBJ1-3; maybe TRBD1 (5 bases). V lost 4 bases, J lost 4 bases, and 14 bases lay in between. The CDR3 loop spans 15 amino acids. Germline V lookup: CDR1 SGHTA, CDR2 FQGNSA.

This clone showed up just once. The rearrangement links TRBV6-5 to TRBJ1-1; D remains ambiguous. There are 14 residues in the CDR3. The germline gives CDR1 MNHEY, CDR2 SVGAGI. Trimming removed 4 bases at V and 4 bases at J, with 13 bases between. CDR3 sequence (DNA): TGTGCCAGCAGTTTCTTCTCTCCTGCCACTGAAGCTTTCTTT. It translates to CASSFFSPATEAFF.

This clone qualifies as medium-sized (0.01 to 0.1%). V and J are TRBV27 and TRBJ1-2; 8 nucleotides match TRBD1. The CDR3 is 19 amino acids. The J segment lost 3 bases and the V segment lost 4 bases, leaving 19 bases of the junction unmatched. CDR1 MNHEY and CDR2 SMNVEV come from the germline V gene (reference sequence). In nucleotides, the CDR3 is TGTGCCAGCAGTTCCCAGAGGACAGGGTATGGATCTGGAGACTATGGCTACACCTTC. Residues: CASSSQRTGYGSGDYGYTF.